This TCR beta chain derives from a study of shared clonotypes between healthy human individuals. Study results and caveats: Only blood underwent sampling, and tissue repertoires likely differ. Across subsets, estimated richness was generally greater for naive than for memory populations.

Each CD8 memory set brought CD45RO+ cells together with CCR7-negative CD45RA+ TemRA cells. Clones were read by immunoSEQ multiplex PCR, and TCRdb kept only the in-frame ones, dropping some. Of about 380,000 clones in the sample, roughly 96% were seen once. Note on this clone: Its antigen remains unknown.

This sequence originates from a man aged 30 to 39 in good health. Sequenced material: memory CD8+ T cells sorted from blood. Documented subset: CD45RO+ cells pooled with CCR7-negative TemRA cells.

The CDR3: CASLDHDRWYEQYF. CDR3 DNA: TGTGCCAGCTTGGACCACGACAGGTGGTACGAGCAGTACTTC. J is TRBJ2-7 and V is TRBV6-1; the D gene is possibly TRBD1 (6 bases). This CDR3 is 14 amino acids long. CDR1 is MNHNS and CDR2 is SASEGT in the germline V gene. V shed 8 bases and J shed 4 bases, with 18 bases lying between them.